This is a list of T cell receptor beta chains from one sample in a study of cytomegalovirus exposure and HLA in healthy donors. The assay was immunoSEQ multiplex PCR, and TCRdb's table has in-frame clones only and misses some. The sample has about 240,000 clones, roughly 85% seen once. Input material: PBMCs. The origin of the receptors is a girl aged 2 to 10 in good health and CMV-seronegative. CDR3s include the opening cysteine and the closing phenylalanine or tryptophan. The D gene is left open where the match is weak. Only part of the rows carry a size: once, few, many, or a class if the clone is expanded.

d_call clone_size j_call v_call cdr3_nt cdr3_aa
TRBD1 NA TRBJ1-6 TRBV11-2 TGTGCCAGCAGCTGGACAGGGGATAATTCACCCCTCCACTTT CASSWTGDNSPLHF
NA NA TRBJ1-5 TRBV7-8 TGTGCCAGCAGCTTAGGGCAGAATCAGCCCCAGCATTTT CASSLGQNQPQHF
NA few TRBJ1-5 TRBV7-9 TGTGCCAGCAGCTCGACAGGAGAGGTCAATCAGCCCCAGCATTTT CASSSTGEVNQPQHF
NA NA TRBJ1-2 TRBV5-1 TGCGCCAGCAGCTTAGGGAGGCTGTATGGCTACACCTTC CASSLGRLYGYTF
TRBD1 once TRBJ2-7 TRBV6-5 TGTGCCAGCAGTTGGACAGGTCGAGACGAGCAGTACTTC CASSWTGRDEQYF
NA NA TRBJ2-3 TRBV4-2 TGTGCCAGCAGCCGGAGACTCGATAGCACAGATACGCAGTATTTT CASSRRLDSTDTQYF
NA NA TRBJ1-1 TRBV4-2 TGTGCCAGCAGCTTAAGGGGTGGGTGGGCTTTCTTT CASSLRGGWAFF
TRBD1 NA TRBJ1-1 TRBV7-3 TGTGCCAGCTGGGACAGTAACACTGAAGCTTTCTTT CASWDSNTEAFF
TRBD1 NA TRBJ2-1 TRBV7-9 TGTGCCAGCAGCCCGCGACAGGGGCACTCCTACAATGAGCAGTTCTTC CASSPRQGHSYNEQFF
NA NA TRBJ1-2 TRBV19 TGTGCCAGTAGTATAGGGCCGACAATTGGCTATGGCTACACCTTC CASSIGPTIGYGYTF
NA NA TRBJ2-2 TRBV13 TGTGCCAGCAGCTTAGGACCGAGGGGGGAGCTGTTTTTT CASSLGPRGELFF
TRBD2 NA TRBJ2-1 TRBV12-5 TGTGCTAGTGGTAAACCTAGCGGGATGCGCTACAATGAGCAGTTCTTC CASGKPSGMRYNEQFF
NA NA TRBJ2-1 TRBV7-9 TGTGCCAGCAGCTTGGAGCGGAACTCCTACAATGAGCAGTTCTTC CASSLERNSYNEQFF
TRBD2 NA TRBJ2-1 TRBV5-6 TGTGCCAGCAGCATCCTAGCGGGAGTAAATGAGCAGTTCTTC CASSILAGVNEQFF
NA NA TRBJ1-1 TRBV20-1 TGCAGTGCAGTACAGGGAGAAGCTTTCTTT CSAVQGEAFF
NA NA TRBJ2-2 TRBV2 TGTGCCAGCAGTCCTCAAAGGAGGACCGGGGAGCTGTTTTTT CASSPQRRTGELFF
TRBD2 few TRBJ2-5 TRBV7-6 TGTGCCAGCAGCCCAAAAGCGGGAGATATCGAGACCCAGTACTTC CASSPKAGDIETQYF
NA NA TRBJ2-2 TRBV11-2 TGTGCCAGCAGCTTAGATCCTAAAGCCGGGGAGCTGTTTTTT CASSLDPKAGELFF
NA NA TRBJ1-1 TRBV27 TGTGCCAGCAGTTTGGTAGCGAACACTGAAGCTTTCTTT CASSLVANTEAFF
NA NA TRBJ2-1 TRBV9 TGTGCCAGCAGTTACAGGGCATACAATGAGCAGTTCTTC CASSYRAYNEQFF
TRBD1 NA TRBJ2-1 TRBV28 TGTGCCATCACTAACAGGGGTCATGAGCAGTTCTTC CAITNRGHEQFF
TRBD2 NA TRBJ2-1 TRBV7-6 TGTGCCAGCAGCTTAGGTGCCCGACTAGCGGGGGATGAGCAGTTCTTC CASSLGARLAGDEQFF
TRBD2 NA TRBJ2-3 TRBV6-5 TGTGCCAGCAGTCCTTCTAGCGGACGCCGAGATACGCAGTATTTT CASSPSSGRRDTQYF
TRBD2 NA TRBJ2-7 TRBV4-1 TGCGCCAGCAGCCTCATAGCGGGACCTGCCACTAGCTACGAGCAGTACTTC CASSLIAGPATSYEQYF
TRBD1 NA TRBJ1-2 TRBV5-1 TGCGCCAGCAGCACGGGGACAGGGGAGGGCTACACCTTC CASSTGTGEGYTF
TRBD2 NA TRBJ2-7 TRBV11-2 TGTGCCAGCAGCCCGCCCGGAGGGGGGACTAGCGGGGGGGCCTACGAGCAGTACTTC CASSPPGGGTSGGAYEQYF
TRBD2 NA TRBJ2-2 TRBV6-1 TGTGCCAGCAGGGTCGGACTAGCGGGGGCCGGGGAGCTGTTTTTT CASRVGLAGAGELFF
NA NA TRBJ1-5 TRBV10-3 TGTGCCATCAGTGAGGCTAAACGTCCCCAGCATTTT CAISEAKRPQHF
TRBD1 NA TRBJ1-2 TRBV6-6 TGTGCCATGAGCCGAGACAGGGCCCGCTATGGCTACACCTTC CAMSRDRARYGYTF
NA few TRBJ1-2 TRBV6-1 TGTGCCAGCAGTGCCCGGGGGGTTTGGAACTATGGCTACACCTTC CASSARGVWNYGYTF
NA NA TRBJ2-3 TRBV6-5 TGTGCCAGCAGTTACTCGAGGGGGAGTGGGGATACGCAGTATTTT CASSYSRGSGDTQYF
TRBD2 NA TRBJ2-1 TRBV4-2 TGTGCCAGCAGCAAGCTTCCGGGACTAGCGGGAGAAGGGGAGCAGTTCTTC CASSKLPGLAGEGEQFF
NA NA TRBJ2-5 TRBV5-4 TGTGCCAGCAAGAGGGGGATCCAAGAGACCCAGTACTTC CASKRGIQETQYF
NA NA TRBJ2-7 TRBV4-2 TGTGCCAGCAGCCCTAACTTCCCGGGAGATGCCTACGAGCAGTACTTC CASSPNFPGDAYEQYF
TRBD2 NA TRBJ2-5 TRBV6-5 TGTGCCAGCAAGAAGCGGGGGGGCCGGGAGACCCAGTACTTC CASKKRGGRETQYF
TRBD1 NA TRBJ2-1 TRBV6-4 TGTGCCAGCAGTGACTCAGACAGGGAGTACAATGAGCAGTTCTTC CASSDSDREYNEQFF
NA NA TRBJ2-1 TRBV5-1 TGCGCCAGCAGCTTGGACAGGTTTGAGCAGTTCTTC CASSLDRFEQFF
NA NA TRBJ2-5 TRBV5-1 TGCGCCAGCAGCTCCGCGTACCAAGAGACCCAGTACTTC CASSSAYQETQYF
TRBD1 NA TRBJ1-5 TRBV4-1 TGCGCCAGCAGCCAAGATCCTGTTACAGGGGGCAATCAGCCCCAGCATTTT CASSQDPVTGGNQPQHF
TRBD1 NA TRBJ1-1 TRBV6-1 TGTGCCAGCAGTGAGGGACAGGTAAACACTGAAGCTTTCTTT CASSEGQVNTEAFF
NA NA TRBJ2-5 TRBV12-1 TGTGCCAGCAGCTTTTGGGACTTAGCGGGAGAAGGGCGGGAGACCCAGTACTTC CASSFWDLAGEGRETQYF
NA NA TRBJ1-2 TRBV7-8 TGTGCCAGCAGCTCCACGGACAGCATCTATGGCTACACCTTC CASSSTDSIYGYTF
TRBD2 NA TRBJ2-6 TRBV5-1 TGCGCCAGCAGCTCCCAACTAGCGGGGTACTCTGGGGCCAACGTCCTGACTTTC CASSSQLAGYSGANVLTF
NA few TRBJ1-1 TRBV6-1 TGTGCCAGCAGCCAGGGGCCTGAAGCTTTCTTT CASSQGPEAFF
NA NA TRBJ2-3 TRBV18 TGTGCCAGCTCACCACCGCTTCCGGGCACAGATACGCAGTATTTT CASSPPLPGTDTQYF